What follows are 21 T cell receptor beta chains derived from one specimen sequenced in a study of PD-L1 blockade in urothelial cancer (dated by TCRdb to the late 2010s). The library was produced with the immunoSEQ multiplex PCR assay. Here the immuneACCESS table is served through TCRdb, limited to in-frame sequences with V and J called. Missing clones are a known gap in these copies; in checked studies unresolved V genes cover under half, and the rest lacks a known reason. The sample data list roughly 25,000 clones, and approximately 81% of these were observed just once. The ten top clones hold 9.6% of the sample. The sample in question was PBMCs, obtained around atezolizumab (anti-PD-L1) treatment. Receptors were obtained from an older man with urothelial cancer.

This chain connects TRBV27 to TRBJ2-7; 9 bases map to TRBD2. CDR1 MNHEY and CDR2 SMNVEV come from the germline V gene (reference sequence). V lost 6 bases and J lost 4; bases outside the gene matches: 10. The CDR3 is 15 residues long. Here the CDR3 reads CASSSLGAGGYEQYF. CDR3 DNA: TGTGCCAGCAGCTCCTTGGGGGCGGGAGGGTACGAGCAGTACTTC.

This chain connects TRBV5-1 to TRBJ2-7, with 9 bases lining up with TRBD1. The CDR3 is 13 residues long. Germline V lookup: CDR1 SGHRS, CDR2 YFSETQ. V dropped 5 bases and J dropped 8; count of bases not matched to a gene: 8. The CDR3 reads CASRTGGVSKQYF. The DNA of the CDR3 is TGCGCCAGCAGGACAGGGGGGGTTAGTAAGCAGTACTTC.

This chain connects TRBV7-3 to TRBJ2-2, with 7 bases lining up with TRBD1. The junction had 9 bases not matched to a gene; V was cut back by 4 bases and J by 7 bases. The CDR3 spans 15 residues. Germline V gene data show CDR1 as SGHTA and CDR2 as FQGTGA. The CDR3 reads CASSSWTGGGGELFF. In DNA, the CDR3 is TGTGCCAGCAGCTCTTGGACAGGCGGTGGCGGGGAGCTGTTTTTT. Full variable domain (remainder filled in from reference TRBV7-3 and TRBJ2-2): GAGVSQTPSNKVTEKGKYVELRCDPISGHTALYWYRQSLGQGPEFLIYFQGTGAADDSGLPNDRFFAVRPEGSVSTLKIQRTERGDSAVYLCASSSWTGGGGELFFGEGSRLTVL.

The chain has TRBV2 and TRBJ2-1, with 8 bases identical to TRBD1. The V gene end was trimmed by 2 bases and the J gene end by 2 bases; junction bases not matched to a gene: 5. CDR3 length equals 16 residues. Germline V lookup: CDR1 SNHLY, CDR2 FYNNEI. CDR3 sequence (DNA): TGTGCCAGCAGTGAACCCGGACAGGGACCCTACAATGAGCAGTTCTTC. Translated: CASSEPGQGPYNEQFF.

This clone was picked up one time. The V gene is TRBV11-2, the J gene TRBJ1-1; TRBD1 agrees at 8 bases. This CDR3 has 14 residues. V lost 4 bases to trimming and J lost 3 bases; unmatched junction nucleotides: 4. Germline CDR1 SGHAT, CDR2 FQNNGV. For the CDR3, the DNA is TGTGCCAGCAGCTCACAGGGGGTTGACACTGAAGCTTTCTTT. Translation: CASSSQGVDTEAFF.

This rearrangement joins TRBV11-2 to TRBJ2-7; 8 nucleotides match TRBD1. The CDR3 covers 16 residues. With V trimmed by 6 bases and J by 2 bases, 12 bases remained unmatched. CDR1 and CDR2 from the germline V gene are SGHAT and FQNNGV. The CDR3 reads CASRPHTGGTPYEQYF. CDR3 nucleotide sequence: TGTGCCAGCAGGCCCCACACAGGGGGTACACCCTACGAGCAGTACTTC.

This clone has just a few counts. The rearrangement links TRBV7-6 to TRBJ1-2; D is perhaps TRBD1 (6 bases). The CDR3 totals 14 residues. Germline loops: CDR1 SGHVS, CDR2 FNYEAQ. With 5 bases removed from V and 8 bases from J, the gap between germline ends came to 18 bases. The CDR3 loop reads CASSRGPGGEGYTF. In nucleotides, the CDR3 is TGTGCCAGCAGCCGCGGCCCGGGGGGCGAGGGCTACACCTTC.

The chain recombines TRBV18 with TRBJ2-7, with D perhaps matching TRBD1 (6 bases). V was shortened by 5 bases and J by 2 bases, with 13 bases between the two germline ends. The CDR3 has 14 amino acids. The germline V gene has CDR1 KGHSH and CDR2 LQKENI. The CDR3 coding sequence is TGTGCCAGCTCAGGTCAGGGGCTTCCCTACGAGCAGTACTTC. Its protein product is CASSGQGLPYEQYF.

This clone was seen a single time. The chain is built from TRBV10-3 and TRBJ2-6, with a tentative D call TRBD1 (6 bases). The CDR3 contains 18 residues. Germline V gene lookup returns CDR1 ENHRY and CDR2 SYGVKD. V shed 6 bases and J shed 3 bases, with 21 bases lying between them. CDR3 sequence: CAISGPPGQSFGANVLTF. CDR3 nucleotides: TGTGCCATCAGCGGTCCACCCGGACAGTCTTTTGGGGCCAACGTCCTGACTTTC.

V usage is TRBV5-4 and J usage is TRBJ1-2; D remains ambiguous. The CDR3 has 14 residues. In germline, CDR1 is SGHNT, CDR2 YYREEE (reference sequence). The V gene lost 1 base and the J gene lost 0 bases, with 7 bases spanning the gap. CDR3 in DNA: TGTGCCAGCAGCTTGATACAGCCTAACTATGGCTACACCTTC. Translation gives CASSLIQPNYGYTF. Full variable domain (remainder filled in from reference TRBV5-4 and TRBJ1-2): ETGVTQSPTHLIKTRGQQVTLRCSSQSGHNTVSWYQQALGQGPQFIFQYYREEENGRGNFPPRFSGLQFPNYSSELNVNALELDDSALYLCASSLIQPNYGYTFGSGTRLTVV.

This clone turned up a few times. J is TRBJ2-2 and V is TRBV25-1, with D possibly being TRBD2 (5 bases). The germline gives CDR1 MGHDK, CDR2 SYGVNS. V shed 4 bases and J shed 4 bases, with 10 bases lying between them. This CDR3 region has 14 residues. As DNA, the CDR3 is TGTGCCAGCAGTGTCGGAGGTAGCACCGGGGAGCTGTTTTTT. Its translation: CASSVGGSTGELFF.

V gene TRBV19 combines with J gene TRBJ2-3; TRBD2 matches at 8 bases. This CDR3 comprises 16 residues. With V trimmed by 2 bases and J by 0 bases, 4 bases remained unmatched. Germline V gives CDR1 LNHDA, CDR2 SQIVND (reference sequence). The CDR3 spells CASSIITSGSTDTQYF. As DNA, the CDR3 is TGTGCCAGTAGTATAATAACTAGCGGTAGCACAGATACGCAGTATTTT.

The rearrangement joins TRBV28 to TRBJ2-3; 8 bases are a match to TRBD2. The CDR3 has 15 residues. The germline CDR1 and CDR2 sequences are MDHEN and SYDVKM. Trimming removed 4 bases from V and 2 bases from J; junction bases left unmatched: 5. The CDR3 here is CASSWSSGFTDTQYF. CDR3 DNA: TGTGCCAGCAGTTGGTCTAGCGGGTTCACAGATACGCAGTATTTT. The full variable domain, in which reference TRBV28 and TRBJ2-3 provide the parts outside the CDR3, is DVKVTQSSRYLVKRTGEKVFLECVQDMDHENMFWYRQDPGLGLRLIYFSYDVKMKEKGDIPEGYSVSREKKERFSLILESASTNQTSMYLCASSWSSGFTDTQYFGPGTRLTVL.

V and J are TRBV15 and TRBJ2-3, with D possibly TRBD2 on 6 matching bases. Trimming stripped 0 bases from V and 6 bases from J, with 16 bases between. Per germline, CDR1 LNHNV and CDR2 YYDKDF (reference sequence). CDR3 length: 16 residues. In DNA form, the CDR3 reads TGTGCCACCAGCAGAGATTTCGGCGGGAAGGGCGATACGCAGTATTTT. Translated: CATSRDFGGKGDTQYF.

The V call is TRBV19, the J call TRBJ2-7, with D uncertain. CDR3 length: 11 amino acids. Trimming cost V 9 bases and J 4 bases, with 10 bases left between them. Germline V gene sequence: CDR1 LNHDA, CDR2 SQIVND (reference sequence). The CDR3 bases are TGTGCCAGCCTTGTCGGGTACGAGCAGTACTTC. Protein product: CASLVGYEQYF.

The chain carries TRBV10-3 and TRBJ2-7; TRBD1 agrees at 11 bases. The CDR3 is 14 residues long. Germline V gene sequence: CDR1 ENHRY, CDR2 SYGVKD. Trimming took 6 bases from V and 2 from J; bases not matched to a gene: 3. CDR3: CAIRKGQGAYEQYF. CDR3 DNA: TGTGCCATCAGAAAGGGACAGGGGGCCTACGAGCAGTACTTC.

V is TRBV2 and J is TRBJ2-7; 7 bases are a match to TRBD2. The CDR3 contains 13 residues. The germline CDR1 and CDR2 sequences are SNHLY and FYNNEI. Trimming removed 7 bases from V and 7 bases from J; junction bases left unmatched: 10. CDR3 DNA sequence: TGTGCCAGCACCCGGGACTATTATGGAGAGCAGTACTTC. It codes for CASTRDYYGEQYF.

This clone was recorded once. The V gene is TRBV7-9, the J gene TRBJ2-3; tentatively, D is TRBD1 (6 bases). The V gene's germline CDR1 is SEHNR and CDR2 FQNEAQ (reference sequence). V shed 5 bases and J shed 2 bases, with 14 bases lying between them. The CDR3 contains 15 residues. The DNA for the CDR3 is TGTGCCAGCAGCACCATACAGGGTTTCACAGATACGCAGTATTTT. Its protein product is CASSTIQGFTDTQYF.

The chain uses TRBV9 and TRBJ2-1; 9 positions agree with TRBD2. The V gene end was trimmed by 5 bases and the J gene end by 8 bases; junction bases not matched to a gene: 11. The length of the CDR3 is 15 residues. Germline V gene data show CDR1 as SGDLS and CDR2 as YYNGEE. Here the CDR3 DNA reads TGTGCCAGCAGTCCTGTTAGCGGGAGAGGCGATGAGCAGTTCTTC. This encodes CASSPVSGRGDEQFF.

The V call is TRBV5-1, the J call TRBJ1-1; possibly TRBD1 for D (5 bases). The CDR3 consists of 12 residues. Between the trimmed V and J ends, which lost 2 bases and 3 bases, there was a span of 5 bases. Germline V lookup: CDR1 SGHRS, CDR2 YFSETQ. This chain's CDR3 is CASSLGDTEAFF. CDR3 in DNA: TGCGCCAGCAGCTTAGGGGACACTGAAGCTTTCTTT.

The V call is TRBV2, the J call TRBJ1-5; D not resolved. The CDR3 runs to 13 residues. Trimming took off 2 bases at V and 5 bases at J, with 7 bases between the two ends. Germline V lookup: CDR1 SNHLY, CDR2 FYNNEI. CDR3 bases: TGTGCCAGCAGTGAAACCCGCGATCAGCCCCAGCATTTT. Translating it yields CASSETRDQPQHF.